This TCR beta chain was recovered during a study of T cell responses to AZD1222 COVID-19 vaccine. General study findings and limits: Targeting of unmutated variant regions was reportedly seen in nearly half of spike-specific TCRs.

Germline CDR1 and CDR2: MNHEY and SMNVEV (reference sequence). The CDR3 length is 16 residues. Trimming took 6 bases from V and 3 from J, leaving 19 bases between them. Second-dose intervals of approximately 4 or approximately 12 weeks were pooled. The repertoire was sequenced with immunoSEQ multiplex PCR; TCRdb's copy has only in-frame clones and lacks some. This sample carries under 95,000 clones, roughly 85% of them seen once, and the ten largest clones take 11%. A remark on this clone: Antigen: not known.

The material sequenced was peripheral blood, taken 28 days after the second AZD1222 dose. The chain has TRBV27 and TRBJ2-3; D may correspond to TRBD1 or TRBD2 (5 bases each). The sequence was collected from an adult who received the AZD1222 COVID-19 vaccine. CDR3 residues: CASSLRPGLETDTQYF. The CDR3 DNA is TGTGCCAGCAGCCTACGACCGGGGCTGGAGACAGATACGCAGTATTTT.